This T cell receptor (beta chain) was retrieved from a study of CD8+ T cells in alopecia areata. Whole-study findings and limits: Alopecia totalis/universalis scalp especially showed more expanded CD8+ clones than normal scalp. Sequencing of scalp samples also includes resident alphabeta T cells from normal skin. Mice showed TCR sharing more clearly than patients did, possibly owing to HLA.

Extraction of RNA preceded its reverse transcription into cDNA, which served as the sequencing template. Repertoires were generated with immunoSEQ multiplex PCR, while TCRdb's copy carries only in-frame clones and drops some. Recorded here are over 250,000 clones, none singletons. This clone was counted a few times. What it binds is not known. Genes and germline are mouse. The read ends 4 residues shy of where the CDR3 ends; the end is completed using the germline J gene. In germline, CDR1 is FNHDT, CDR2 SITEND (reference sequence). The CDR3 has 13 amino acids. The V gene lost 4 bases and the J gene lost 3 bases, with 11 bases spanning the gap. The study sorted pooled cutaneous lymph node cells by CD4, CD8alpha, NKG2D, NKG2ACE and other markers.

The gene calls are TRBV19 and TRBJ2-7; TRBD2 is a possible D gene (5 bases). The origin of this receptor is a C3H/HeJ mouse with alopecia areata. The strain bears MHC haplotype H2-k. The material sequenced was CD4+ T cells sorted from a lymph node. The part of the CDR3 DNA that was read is TGTGCCAGCAGTCCCAGACTGAACTAT. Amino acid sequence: CASSPRLNY. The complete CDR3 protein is CASSPRLNYEQYF.